Each of the 8 T cell receptor beta chains below was sequenced from the same sample in a study of spatial heterogeneity in lung cancer. Study outcomes and limitations: Counts that tracked tumor mutation counts were those of expanded intratumoral alpha and beta TCRs.

TCRdb re-called the 5' RACE reads with MiXCR, one entry per CDR3 protein. The profile shows 4,000 to 5,500 distinct CDR3 sequences, approximately 13% of them singletons. Time point noted: sample taken at primary tumor resection. For these TCRs, the target antigens are not known. The sample here was lung tumor tissue, taken at surgery. The receptors here all came from a male donor with early-stage non-small cell lung cancer.

This clonotype appeared many times. Since the library was made to target alpha chains, this beta chain is a stray read and its abundance is not meaningful. The chain uses TRBV7-3 and TRBJ2-1; TRBD2 matches at 14 bases. After removal of 5 bases from V and 10 bases from J, the junction contained 13 bases not matched to a gene. Germline CDR1 is SGHTA and CDR2 is FQGTGA. This CDR3 spans 17 amino acids. The CDR3 coding sequence is TGTGCCAGCAGCCCCCGCGGGACTAGCGGGGGTTCGGGCGAGCAGTTCTTC. Residues: CASSPRGTSGGSGEQFF.

This clonotype was observed at least ten times. This beta chain is a stray sequence in a library constructed for alpha chains; its clone size is not meaningful. V is TRBV13 and J is TRBJ2-1; D is possibly TRBD2 (5 bases). The germline V gene has CDR1 PRHDT and CDR2 FYEKMQ (reference sequence). The V gene lost 0 bases and the J gene lost 8 bases, with 11 bases spanning the gap. The CDR3 contains 14 residues. The CDR3 region has the DNA TGTGCCAGCAGCTTAGGCCGGGGTGTTGATGAGCAGTTCTTC. Encoded protein: CASSLGRGVDEQFF.

In this sample, this clonotype turned up many times. This beta chain is off target for a library built for alpha chains, so its abundance means little. This sequence joins TRBV3-1 and TRBJ2-1, with D possibly called TRBD1 or TRBD2 (5 bases each). Germline V gives CDR1 LGHDT, CDR2 YNNKEL (reference sequence). V lost 4 bases, J lost 10 bases, and 14 bases lay in between. The CDR3 is 13 amino acids. CDR3 bases: TGTGCCAGCAGCCTTAACGGGGCCGACGAGCAGTTCTTC. Its protein product is CASSLNGADEQFF.

By its share, this clonotype is medium-sized. The library was designed around alpha chains, so this beta chain is a stray read whose abundance carries little weight. The V and J genes are TRBV12-3 or TRBV12-4 and TRBJ2-1; no reliable D call. V was clipped by 0 bases and J by 6 bases, with 15 bases between them. This CDR3 has 16 residues. The DNA of the CDR3 is TGTGCCAGCAGTTTAGCCTTTGGTCATGTGGGCAATGAGCAGTTCTTC. Its translation: CASSLAFGHVGNEQFF.

Ten or more counts support this clonotype. Being off target in a library aimed at alpha chains, this beta chain has a size of little meaning. J is TRBJ1-5 and V is TRBV25-1; D is undetermined. The CDR3 is 13 residues long. V dropped 4 bases and J dropped 4 bases, with 8 bases sitting between them. Germline values: CDR1 MGHDK, CDR2 SYGVNS. The CDR3 coding sequence is TGTGCCAGCAGTGGAGGGTATAATCAGCCCCAGCATTTT. It encodes CASSGGYNQPQHF.

This clonotype has more than one count but fewer than ten. This beta chain is an off-target read within a library intended for alpha chains, so its frequency means little. The V and J genes are TRBV7-2 and TRBJ2-5, with D unclear. The V and J ends lost 2 bases and 0 bases respectively, with 7 bases between them. Germline CDR1 is SGHTA and CDR2 is FQGNSA. The CDR3 is 14 residues long. The CDR3 nucleotides read TGTGCCAGCAGCTTACAATGGTACCAAGAGACCCAGTACTTC. It yields the protein CASSLQWYQETQYF.

Note on this clonotype: This beta chain is a stray sequence in a library constructed for alpha chains; its clone size is not meaningful. This chain connects TRBV5-1 to TRBJ2-1; D gene unclear. Germline V gene data show CDR1 as SGHRS and CDR2 as YFSETQ. Trimming left V 6 bases short and J 0 bases short, with 10 bases between. This CDR3 comprises 14 residues. The CDR3 spells CASNAGTSYNEQFF. The CDR3 nucleotides are TGCGCCAGCAATGCAGGAACCTCCTACAATGAGCAGTTCTTC.

This clonotype is large by share. This beta chain represents an off-target read in a library built for alpha chains; its size is of limited meaning. This sequence joins TRBV6-5 and TRBJ2-1; D uncertain. The V end was cut by 0 bases, the J end by 5 bases, with 11 bases between. The CDR3 totals 15 residues. In germline, CDR1 is MNHEY, CDR2 SVGAGI. CDR3 protein: CASSYSRTANNEQFF. Written as DNA, the CDR3 is TGTGCCAGCAGTTACTCACGGACGGCAAACAATGAGCAGTTCTTC.